This T cell receptor beta chain was identified during a study of post-analysis software for immune sequencing data. V lost 3 bases and J lost 5, with 16 bases in between. Per the germline V gene, CDR1 is SEHNR and CDR2 is FQNEAQ (reference sequence). There are 15 residues in the CDR3. Study conclusions and caveats: The five TRBV segments detected at higher frequency in patients than in controls included TRBV5-6, TRBV5-1 and TRBV20-1.

With regard to this clonotype: Its target is not known.

The authors incorporated unique molecular identifiers into the TCR beta cDNA libraries. With about 0.9 to 11 million T cells as the source, a few hundred thousand cDNA molecules resulted. Each CDR3 protein gets one entry after TCRdb re-called the PCR reads with MiXCR. Of some 800,000 distinct CDR3 sequences in the sample, around 45% were seen once. The chain couples TRBV7-9 to TRBJ2-5, with D possibly TRBD1 on 5 matching bases. This receptor was taken from a girl between 10 and 17 years old with multiple sclerosis. The sample was blood. The DNA of the CDR3 is TGTGCCAGCAGCTTTGCGCAGGGAATGGGTGAGACCCAGTACTTC. The encoded protein is CASSFAQGMGETQYF.